This passage covers 18 T cell receptor beta chains from one sample sequenced in a study of OX40 agonist ivuxolimab in advanced cancers. Profiled with immunoSEQ multiplex PCR; TCRdb holds only in-frame clones, not every one. The profile covers some 76,000 clones, with more than 75% appearing a single time and 0.76% taken by the ten largest. Sequencing was performed on CD4+ or CD8+ T cells sorted from blood, taken in a trial of the OX40 agonist ivuxolimab. These receptors were taken from an adult with an advanced solid tumor such as melanoma, head and neck, liver or kidney cancer.

J is TRBJ1-2 and V is TRBV7-2, with D possibly being TRBD1 (5 bases). Germline lookup yields CDR1 SGHTA and CDR2 FQGNSA. Trimming shortened V by 5 bases and J by 4 bases, and 17 bases separated the two germline ends. There are 15 residues in the CDR3. CDR3 sequence: CASSPRVGDGYGYTF. CDR3 DNA sequence: TGTGCCAGCAGCCCTCGGGTGGGGGACGGCTATGGCTACACCTTC.

CDR3 in amino acids: CATSRDRTDYGYTF. In DNA form, the CDR3 reads TGTGCCACCAGCAGAGATCGGACAGACTATGGCTACACCTTC. The chain couples TRBV15 to TRBJ1-2, with D perhaps matching TRBD1 (6 bases). CDR1 and CDR2 (germline): LNHNV, YYDKDF (reference sequence). The CDR3 contains 14 residues. The V end was cut by 0 bases, the J end by 3 bases, with 8 bases between.

The chain is built from TRBV28 and TRBJ1-3; no definite D call. This CDR3 comprises 13 residues. Germline V gene data show CDR1 as MDHEN and CDR2 as SYDVKM. V lost 8 bases to trimming and J lost 0 bases, with 8 bases between them. The CDR3 DNA is TGTGCCAGCGGGTTCGTCTCTGGAAACACCATATATTTT. Residues: CASGFVSGNTIYF.

The chain combines TRBV6-5 with TRBJ1-2; TRBD1 matches at 8 bases. This CDR3 spans 15 amino acids. Losses at the gene ends were 6 bases for V and 6 bases for J; bases not matched to a gene: 12. Germline V gene lookup returns CDR1 MNHEY and CDR2 SVGAGI. CDR3 in amino acids: CASRPTQGARNGYTF. The DNA for the CDR3 is TGTGCCAGCAGGCCAACTCAGGGGGCGCGCAATGGCTACACCTTC.

The chain joins TRBV6-1 to TRBJ2-5, with D tentatively TRBD1 (5 bases). The CDR3 loop spans 14 amino acids. Germline V gene sequence: CDR1 MNHNS, CDR2 SASEGT. V was cut by 6 bases and J by 7 bases, with 18 bases left in between. CDR3 nucleotide sequence: TGTGCCAGCAGGGGGCAGACCCCTGGCGGGACCCAGTACTTC. Amino acids: CASRGQTPGGTQYF.

The CDR3 is CASSLAGGVDTQYF. The CDR3 DNA reads as TGCGCCAGCAGCTTAGCGGGGGGCGTAGATACGCAGTATTTT. V and J are TRBV5-1 and TRBJ2-3; 9 bases agree with TRBD2. The CDR3 loop spans 14 amino acids. Germline values: CDR1 SGHRS, CDR2 YFSETQ. The V gene end was trimmed by 2 bases and the J gene end by 5 bases; junction bases not matched to a gene: 3.

This clone was counted between two and nine times. The chain employs TRBV7-3 and TRBJ2-2; no firm D call. Germline values: CDR1 SGHTA, CDR2 FQGTGA. This CDR3 spans 13 amino acids. The V end was cut by 2 bases, the J end by 3 bases, with 4 bases between. The CDR3 bases are TGTGCCAGCAGCTTACTGGACACCGGGGAGCTGTTTTTT. Its translation: CASSLLDTGELFF.

The J gene is TRBJ2-5, the V gene TRBV27; D gene uncertain. The DNA matches TRBJ2-7 better at its end, which makes the J call doubtful. This CDR3 is built from 14 residues. Germline CDR1 MNHEY, CDR2 SMNVEV (reference sequence). The CDR3 loop is CASSLSDDPYEQYF. Written as DNA, the CDR3 is TGTGCCAGCAGTTTATCCGACGATCCCTACGAGCAGTACTTC.

The chain couples TRBV5-1 to TRBJ2-5, with 13 nucleotides matching TRBD2. Germline CDR1 and CDR2: SGHRS and YFSETQ. V lost 4 bases to trimming and J lost 1 base; unmatched junction nucleotides: 1. This CDR3 region has 15 residues. The CDR3 region has the DNA TGCGCCAGCAGCGGACTAGCGGGAGCCCAAGAGACCCAGTACTTC. This translates into CASSGLAGAQETQYF.

The CDR3 DNA is TGTGCCAGCAGCCTACCGGGGGAGCCTGGAAACACCATATATTTT. Its protein is CASSLPGEPGNTIYF. V is TRBV7-8 and J is TRBJ1-3; possible D gene TRBD1, 5 bases. The germline V and J ends were trimmed by 5 bases and 2 bases, with 13 bases remaining between them. The V gene's germline CDR1 is SGHVS and CDR2 FQNEAQ. This CDR3 comprises 15 residues.

This chain's CDR3 is CASSLNRGVDEQYF. Written as DNA, the CDR3 is TGTGCCAGCAGCTTAAACAGGGGGGTCGACGAGCAGTACTTC. This chain connects TRBV11-3 to TRBJ2-7, with TRBD1 matching over 8 bases. V shed 2 bases and J 5 bases; nucleotides not matched to a gene: 5. The V gene's germline CDR1 is SGHNT and CDR2 YENEEA. The length of the CDR3 is 14 residues.

The chain uses TRBV4-1 and TRBJ1-1; D may be TRBD1 (5 bases). Trimming took 0 bases from V and 3 from J, leaving 5 bases between them. The CDR3 has 13 amino acids. In germline, CDR1 is MGHRA, CDR2 YSYEKL. CDR3: CASSQDRDTEAFF. DNA for the CDR3: TGCGCCAGCAGCCAAGACAGGGACACTGAAGCTTTCTTT.

The CDR3 DNA is TGTGCCAGCAGTGAAGCAGAACTAGGTACGCAGTATTTT. This translates into CASSEAELGTQYF. The chain couples TRBV2 to TRBJ2-3; possible D gene TRBD2, 5 bases. V was clipped by 0 bases and J by 8 bases, with 9 bases between them. Germline CDR1 reads SNHLY; CDR2 reads FYNNEI. This CDR3 contains 13 residues.

The chain couples TRBV11-2 to TRBJ2-3; D unresolved. The V end lost 5 bases, the J end lost 4 bases, and 7 bases lay between the germline ends. CDR1 and CDR2 from the germline V gene are SGHAT and FQNNGV. The CDR3 spans 12 residues. The CDR3 region has the DNA TGTGCCAGCAGCCACTCTGCAGATACGCAGTATTTT. Amino acids: CASSHSADTQYF.

J is TRBJ2-2 and V is TRBV14; D gene ambiguous. The CDR3 is 13 residues long. V was clipped by 0 bases and J by 6 bases, with 5 bases between them. Germline lookup yields CDR1 SGHDN and CDR2 FVKESK. The CDR3, as DNA: TGTGCCAGCAGCCAAGATTTAGCCGGGGAGCTGTTTTTT. It specifies CASSQDLAGELFF.

The chain joins TRBV27 to TRBJ2-1; TRBD2 matches 10 bases. Germline V CDR1 and CDR2: MNHEY, SMNVEV (reference sequence). CDR3 length: 16 amino acids. Trimming removed 5 bases from V and 2 bases from J; junction bases left unmatched: 6. The CDR3 nucleotides read TGTGCCAGCAGTAACTTCGGACTAGCGGCCTACAATGAGCAGTTCTTC. Encoded protein: CASSNFGLAAYNEQFF.

This clone was observed once. V and J are TRBV9 and TRBJ2-1; 12 bases agree with TRBD2. This CDR3 contains 18 residues. The V gene's germline CDR1 is SGDLS and CDR2 YYNGEE. V lost 4 bases, J lost 3 bases, and 11 bases stayed unmatched. In DNA, the CDR3 is TGTGCCAGCAGCCTTGGACTAGCGGGGACTAATTACTACAATGAGCAGTTCTTC. This encodes CASSLGLAGTNYYNEQFF.

The chain recombines TRBV9 with TRBJ1-6, with 11 bases lining up with TRBD1. Germline CDR1 is SGDLS and CDR2 is YYNGEE. The CDR3 consists of 14 residues. V shed 4 bases and J 11 bases; nucleotides not matched to a gene: 5. DNA for the CDR3: TGTGCCAGCAGCCAGGGACAGGGGGGGGCACCCCTCCACTTT. Translated: CASSQGQGGAPLHF.